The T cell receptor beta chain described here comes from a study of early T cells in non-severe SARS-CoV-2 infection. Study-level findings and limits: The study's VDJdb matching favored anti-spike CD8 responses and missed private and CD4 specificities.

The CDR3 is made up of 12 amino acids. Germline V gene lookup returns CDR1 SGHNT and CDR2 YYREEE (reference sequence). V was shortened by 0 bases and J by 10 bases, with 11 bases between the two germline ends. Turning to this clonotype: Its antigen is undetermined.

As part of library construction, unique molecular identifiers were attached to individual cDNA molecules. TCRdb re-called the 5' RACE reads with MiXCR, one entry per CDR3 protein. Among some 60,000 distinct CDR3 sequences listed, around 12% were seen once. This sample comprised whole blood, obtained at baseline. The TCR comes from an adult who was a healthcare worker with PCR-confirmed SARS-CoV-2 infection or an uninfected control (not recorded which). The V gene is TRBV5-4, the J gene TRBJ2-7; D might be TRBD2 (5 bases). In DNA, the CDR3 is TGTGCCAGCAGCTTGGAATTAGGACTTCAGTACTTC. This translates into CASSLELGLQYF.